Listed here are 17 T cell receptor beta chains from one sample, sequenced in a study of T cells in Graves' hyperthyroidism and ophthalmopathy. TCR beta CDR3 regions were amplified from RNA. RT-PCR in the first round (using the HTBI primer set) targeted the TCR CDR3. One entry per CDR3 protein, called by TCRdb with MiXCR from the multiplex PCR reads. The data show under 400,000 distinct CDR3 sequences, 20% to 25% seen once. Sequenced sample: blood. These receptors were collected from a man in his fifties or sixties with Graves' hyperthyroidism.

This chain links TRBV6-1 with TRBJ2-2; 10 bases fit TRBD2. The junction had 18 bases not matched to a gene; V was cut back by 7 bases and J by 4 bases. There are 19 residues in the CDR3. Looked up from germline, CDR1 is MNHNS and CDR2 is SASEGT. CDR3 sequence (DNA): TGTGCCAGCATAAACGCGGGGGGTGTTCGGACTAGCGGCACCGGGGAGCTGTTTTTT. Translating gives CASINAGGVRTSGTGELFF.

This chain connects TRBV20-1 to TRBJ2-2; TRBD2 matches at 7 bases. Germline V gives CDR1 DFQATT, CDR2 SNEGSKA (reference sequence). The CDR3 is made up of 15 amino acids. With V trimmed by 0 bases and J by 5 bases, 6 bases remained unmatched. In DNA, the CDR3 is TGCAGTGCTAGAGAAGGGGACTATGCGACCGGGGAGCTGTTTTTT. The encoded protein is CSAREGDYATGELFF.

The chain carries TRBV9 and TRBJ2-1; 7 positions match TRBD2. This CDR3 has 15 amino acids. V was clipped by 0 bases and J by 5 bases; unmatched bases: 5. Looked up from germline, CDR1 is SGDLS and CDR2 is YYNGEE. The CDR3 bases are TGTGCCAGCAGCGTAGGGGTCCTAGCGGACAATGAGCAGTTCTTC. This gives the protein CASSVGVLADNEQFF.

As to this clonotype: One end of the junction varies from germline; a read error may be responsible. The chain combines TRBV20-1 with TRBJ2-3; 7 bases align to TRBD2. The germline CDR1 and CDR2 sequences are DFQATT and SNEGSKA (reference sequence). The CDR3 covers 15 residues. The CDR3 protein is CSPRAGAGYTDTQYF. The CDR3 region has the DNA TGCAGTCCTAGGGCGGGAGCGGGGTACACAGATACGCAGTATTTT.

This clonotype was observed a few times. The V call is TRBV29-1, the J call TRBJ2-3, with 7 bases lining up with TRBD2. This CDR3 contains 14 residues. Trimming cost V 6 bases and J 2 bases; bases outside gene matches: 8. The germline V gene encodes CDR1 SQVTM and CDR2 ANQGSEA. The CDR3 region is CSVVLGRLTDTQYF. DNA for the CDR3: TGCAGCGTAGTACTCGGGAGGCTCACAGATACGCAGTATTTT.

Here the CDR3 reads CASSPRQGGEPQHF. In nucleotides, the CDR3 is TGTGCCAGCAGTCCCCGACAGGGCGGGGAGCCCCAGCATTTT. V and J are TRBV2 and TRBJ1-5, with 7 bases that match TRBD1. Per germline, CDR1 SNHLY and CDR2 FYNNEI. The CDR3 totals 14 residues. V was clipped by 5 bases and J by 8 bases; unmatched bases: 9.

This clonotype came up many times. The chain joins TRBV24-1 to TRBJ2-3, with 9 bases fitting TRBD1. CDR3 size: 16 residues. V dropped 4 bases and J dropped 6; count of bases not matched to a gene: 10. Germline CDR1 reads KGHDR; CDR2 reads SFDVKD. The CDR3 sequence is CATSDPDRGRFDTQYF. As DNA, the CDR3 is TGTGCCACCAGTGACCCGGACAGGGGTCGGTTTGATACGCAGTATTTT.

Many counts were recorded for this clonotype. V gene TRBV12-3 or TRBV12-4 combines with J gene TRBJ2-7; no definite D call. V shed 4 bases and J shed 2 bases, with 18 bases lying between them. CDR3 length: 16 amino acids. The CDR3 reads CASSSRPPGIPYEQYF. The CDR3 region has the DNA TGTGCCAGCAGTTCCCGACCCCCGGGCATCCCCTACGAGCAGTACTTC.

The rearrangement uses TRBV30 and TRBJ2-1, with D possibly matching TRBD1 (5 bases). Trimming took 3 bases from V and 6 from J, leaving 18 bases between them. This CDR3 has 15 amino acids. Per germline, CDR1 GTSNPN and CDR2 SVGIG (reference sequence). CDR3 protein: CAWSPRIGASNEQFF. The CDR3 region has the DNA TGTGCCTGGAGCCCTCGGATAGGGGCTTCCAATGAGCAGTTCTTC.

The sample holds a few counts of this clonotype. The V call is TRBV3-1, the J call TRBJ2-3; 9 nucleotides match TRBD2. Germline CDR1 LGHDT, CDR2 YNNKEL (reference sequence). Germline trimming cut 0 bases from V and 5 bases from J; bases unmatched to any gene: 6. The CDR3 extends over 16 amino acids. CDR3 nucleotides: TGTGCCAGCAGCCAAGAGGGACTAGCTCTAGGAGATACGCAGTATTTT. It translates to CASSQEGLALGDTQYF.

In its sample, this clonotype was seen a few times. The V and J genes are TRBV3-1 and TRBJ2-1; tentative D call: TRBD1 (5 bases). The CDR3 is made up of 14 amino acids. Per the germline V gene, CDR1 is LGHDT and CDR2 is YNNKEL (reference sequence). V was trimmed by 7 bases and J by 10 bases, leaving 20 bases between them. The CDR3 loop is CASTPNRLVREQFF. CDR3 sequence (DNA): TGTGCCAGCACCCCGAACAGGTTGGTGCGGGAGCAGTTCTTC.

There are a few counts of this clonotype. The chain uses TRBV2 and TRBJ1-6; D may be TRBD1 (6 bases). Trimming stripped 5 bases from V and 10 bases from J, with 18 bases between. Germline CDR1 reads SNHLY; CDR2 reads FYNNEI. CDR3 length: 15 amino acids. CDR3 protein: CASSSDSGVGSPLHF. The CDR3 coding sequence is TGTGCCAGCAGTTCGGACAGCGGCGTCGGGTCACCCCTCCACTTT.

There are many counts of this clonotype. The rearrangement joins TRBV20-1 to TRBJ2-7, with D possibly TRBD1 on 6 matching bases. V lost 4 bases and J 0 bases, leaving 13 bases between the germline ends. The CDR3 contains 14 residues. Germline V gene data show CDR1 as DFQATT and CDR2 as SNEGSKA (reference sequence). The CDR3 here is CSAMKGVSSYEQYF. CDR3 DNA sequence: TGCAGTGCTATGAAGGGGGTGAGCTCCTACGAGCAGTACTTC.

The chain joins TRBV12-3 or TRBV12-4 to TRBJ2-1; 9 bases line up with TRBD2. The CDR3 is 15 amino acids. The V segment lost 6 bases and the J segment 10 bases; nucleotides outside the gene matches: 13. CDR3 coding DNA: TGTGCCAGCAGCTTCTTAGCGGGAGTTAGCGGAGAGCAGTTCTTC. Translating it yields CASSFLAGVSGEQFF.

The CDR3 loop is CASSLLAGVTYEQYF. The CDR3 coding sequence is TGTGCCAGCAGCTTGTTGGCGGGGGTCACCTACGAGCAGTACTTC. The chain links TRBV5-6 to TRBJ2-7; TRBD2 matches at 7 bases. The CDR3 covers 15 residues. The germline gives CDR1 SGHDT, CDR2 YYEEEE. V gave up 1 base and J gave up 2 bases; unmatched junction bases: 6.

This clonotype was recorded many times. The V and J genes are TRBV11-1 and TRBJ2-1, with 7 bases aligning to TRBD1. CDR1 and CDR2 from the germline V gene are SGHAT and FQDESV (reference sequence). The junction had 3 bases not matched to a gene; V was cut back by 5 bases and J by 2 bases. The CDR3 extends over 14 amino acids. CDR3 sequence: CASSTQGAYNEQFF. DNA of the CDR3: TGTGCCAGCAGCACGCAGGGGGCCTACAATGAGCAGTTCTTC. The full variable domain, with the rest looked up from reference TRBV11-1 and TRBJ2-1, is EAEVAQSPRYKITEKSQAVAFWCDPISGHATLYWYRQILGQGPELLVQFQDESVVDDSQLPKDRFSAERLKGVDSTLKIQPAELGDSAMYLCASSTQGAYNEQFFGPGTRLTVL.

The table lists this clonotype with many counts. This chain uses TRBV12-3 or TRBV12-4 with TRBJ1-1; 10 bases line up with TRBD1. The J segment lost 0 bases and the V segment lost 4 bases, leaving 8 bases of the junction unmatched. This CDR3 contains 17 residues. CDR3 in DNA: TGTGCCAGCAGTTCCGGGACAGGGGCCTCATTGAACACTGAAGCTTTCTTT. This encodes CASSSGTGASLNTEAFF.